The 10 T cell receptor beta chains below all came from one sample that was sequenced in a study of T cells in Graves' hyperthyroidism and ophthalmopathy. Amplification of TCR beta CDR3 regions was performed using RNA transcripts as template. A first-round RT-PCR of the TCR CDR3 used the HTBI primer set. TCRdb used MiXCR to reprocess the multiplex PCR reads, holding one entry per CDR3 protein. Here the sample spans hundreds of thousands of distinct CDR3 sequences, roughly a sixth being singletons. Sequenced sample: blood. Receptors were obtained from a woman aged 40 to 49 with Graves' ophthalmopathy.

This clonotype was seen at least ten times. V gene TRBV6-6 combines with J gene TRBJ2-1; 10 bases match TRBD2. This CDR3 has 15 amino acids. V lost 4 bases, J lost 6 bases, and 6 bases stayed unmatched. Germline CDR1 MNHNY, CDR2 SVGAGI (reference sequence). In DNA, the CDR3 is TGTGCCAGCAGTTTACTAGCGGGAATAGGCAATGAGCAGTTCTTC. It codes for CASSLLAGIGNEQFF.

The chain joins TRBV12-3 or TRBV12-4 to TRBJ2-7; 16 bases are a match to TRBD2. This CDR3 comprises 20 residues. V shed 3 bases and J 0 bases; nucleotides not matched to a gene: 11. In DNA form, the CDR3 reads TGTGCCAGCAGTTTTAGTCCGGGACTAGCGGGAGGGTACAGCTCCTACGAGCAGTACTTC. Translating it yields CASSFSPGLAGGYSSYEQYF.

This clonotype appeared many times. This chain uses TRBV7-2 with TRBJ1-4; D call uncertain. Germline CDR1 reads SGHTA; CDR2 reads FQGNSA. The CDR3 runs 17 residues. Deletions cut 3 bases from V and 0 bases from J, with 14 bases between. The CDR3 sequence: CASSFPGRVTTNEKLFF. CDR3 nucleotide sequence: TGTGCCAGCAGCTTCCCCGGGAGGGTCACAACTAATGAAAAACTGTTTTTT.

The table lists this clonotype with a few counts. CDR3 nucleotide sequence: TGTGCCAGCAGCCAATCCCGGACTAGCGGGGGGACTAGCACAGATACGCAGTATTTT. Translating gives CASSQSRTSGGTSTDTQYF. This chain links TRBV4-2 with TRBJ2-3; TRBD2 aligns across 14 bases. Looked up from germline, CDR1 is LGHNA and CDR2 is YNFKEQ. Trimming cost V 2 bases and J 0 bases; bases outside gene matches: 7. CDR3 length equals 19 residues.

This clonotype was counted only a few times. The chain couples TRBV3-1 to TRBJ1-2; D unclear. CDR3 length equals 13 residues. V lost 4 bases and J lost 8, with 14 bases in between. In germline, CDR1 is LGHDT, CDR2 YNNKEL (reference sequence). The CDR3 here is CASSRSSMGGYTF. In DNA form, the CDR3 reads TGTGCCAGCAGCCGCTCATCTATGGGGGGCTACACCTTC. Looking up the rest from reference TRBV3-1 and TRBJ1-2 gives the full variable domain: DTAVSQTPKYLVTQMGNDKSIKCEQNLGHDTMYWYKQDSKKFLKIMFSYNNKELIINETVPNRFSPKSPDKAHLNLHINSLELGDSAVYFCASSRSSMGGYTFGSGTRLTVV.

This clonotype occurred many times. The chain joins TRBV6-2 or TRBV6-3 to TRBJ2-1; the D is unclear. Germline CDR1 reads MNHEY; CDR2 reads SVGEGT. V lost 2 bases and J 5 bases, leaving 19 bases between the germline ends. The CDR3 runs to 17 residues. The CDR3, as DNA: TGTGCCAGCAGTTACCCCCTGACACCTAGATTCCACAATGAGCAGTTCTTC. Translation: CASSYPLTPRFHNEQFF.

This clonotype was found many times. For the CDR3, the DNA is TGCAGTGCTAGAGAAACCGTAACGAACTACGAGCAGTACTTC. It is translated as CSARETVTNYEQYF. The chain recombines TRBV20-1 with TRBJ2-7; D uncertain. This CDR3 is 14 amino acids long. With 0 bases removed from V and 3 bases from J, the gap between germline ends came to 12 bases. Germline CDR1 reads DFQATT; CDR2 reads SNEGSKA (reference sequence).

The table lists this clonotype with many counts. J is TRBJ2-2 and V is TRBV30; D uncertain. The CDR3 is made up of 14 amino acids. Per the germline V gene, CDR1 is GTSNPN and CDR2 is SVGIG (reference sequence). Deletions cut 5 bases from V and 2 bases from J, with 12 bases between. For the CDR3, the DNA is TGTGCCTGGGGTAGCAGGACCAACACCGGGGAGCTGTTTTTT. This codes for CAWGSRTNTGELFF. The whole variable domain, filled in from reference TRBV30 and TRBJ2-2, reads SQTIHQWPATLVQPVGSPLSLECTVEGTSNPNLYWYRQAAGRGLQLLFYSVGIGQISSEVPQNLSASRPQDRQFILSSKKLLLSDSGFYLCAWGSRTNTGELFFGEGSRLTVL.

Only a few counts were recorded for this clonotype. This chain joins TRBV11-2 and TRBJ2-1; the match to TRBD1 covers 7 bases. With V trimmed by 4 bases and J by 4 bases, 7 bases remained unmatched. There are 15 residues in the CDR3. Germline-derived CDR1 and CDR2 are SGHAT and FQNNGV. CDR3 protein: CASSSLTGKYNEQFF. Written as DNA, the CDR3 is TGTGCCAGCAGCTCTCTGACAGGGAAATACAATGAGCAGTTCTTC.

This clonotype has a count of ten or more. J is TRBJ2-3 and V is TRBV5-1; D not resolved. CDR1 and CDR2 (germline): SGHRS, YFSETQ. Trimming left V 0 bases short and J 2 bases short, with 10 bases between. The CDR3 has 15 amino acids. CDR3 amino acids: CASSLAAGFTDTQYF. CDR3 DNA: TGCGCCAGCAGCTTGGCGGCAGGCTTCACAGATACGCAGTATTTT.